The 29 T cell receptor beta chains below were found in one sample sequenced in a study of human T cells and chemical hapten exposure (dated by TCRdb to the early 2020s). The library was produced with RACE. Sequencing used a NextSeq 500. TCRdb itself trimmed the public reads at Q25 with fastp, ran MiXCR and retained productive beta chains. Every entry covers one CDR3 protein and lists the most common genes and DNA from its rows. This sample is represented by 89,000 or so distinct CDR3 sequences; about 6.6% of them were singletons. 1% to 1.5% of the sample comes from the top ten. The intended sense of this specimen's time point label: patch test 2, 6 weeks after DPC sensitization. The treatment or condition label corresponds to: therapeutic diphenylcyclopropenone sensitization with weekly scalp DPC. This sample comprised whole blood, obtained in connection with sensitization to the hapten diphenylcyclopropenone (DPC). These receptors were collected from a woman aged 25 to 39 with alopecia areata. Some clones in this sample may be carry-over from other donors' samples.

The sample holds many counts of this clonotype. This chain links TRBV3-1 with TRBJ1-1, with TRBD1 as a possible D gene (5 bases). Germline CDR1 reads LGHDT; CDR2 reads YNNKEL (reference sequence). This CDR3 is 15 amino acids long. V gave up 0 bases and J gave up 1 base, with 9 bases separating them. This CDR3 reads CASSQDGQGNTEAFF. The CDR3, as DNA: TGTGCCAGCAGCCAAGATGGGCAGGGGAACACTGAAGCTTTCTTT.

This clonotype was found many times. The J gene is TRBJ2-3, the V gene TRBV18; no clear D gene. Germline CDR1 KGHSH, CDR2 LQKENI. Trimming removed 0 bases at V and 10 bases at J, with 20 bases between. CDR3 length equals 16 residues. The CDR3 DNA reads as TGTGCCAGCTCACCACCGGGGTCTGGGATACTCACGGCGCAGTATTTT. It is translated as CASSPPGSGILTAQYF.

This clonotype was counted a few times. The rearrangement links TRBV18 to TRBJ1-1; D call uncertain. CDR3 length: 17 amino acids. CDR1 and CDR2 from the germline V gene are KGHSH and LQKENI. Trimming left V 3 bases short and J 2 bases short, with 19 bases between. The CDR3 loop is CASSPFQVTDDNTEAFF. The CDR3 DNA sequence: TGTGCCAGCTCACCGTTCCAGGTAACAGACGATAACACTGAAGCTTTCTTT. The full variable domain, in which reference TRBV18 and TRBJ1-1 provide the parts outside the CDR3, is NAGVMQNPRHLVRRRGQEARLRCSPMKGHSHVYWYRQLPEEGLKFMVYLQKENIIDESGMPKERFSAEFPKEGPSILRIQQVVRGDSAAYFCASSPFQVTDDNTEAFFGQGTRLTVV.

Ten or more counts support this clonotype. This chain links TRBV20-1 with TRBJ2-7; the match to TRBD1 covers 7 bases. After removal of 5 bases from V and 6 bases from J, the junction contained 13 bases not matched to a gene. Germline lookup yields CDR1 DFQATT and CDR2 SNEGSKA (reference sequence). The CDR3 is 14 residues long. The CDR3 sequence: CSADREGSESEQYF. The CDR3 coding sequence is TGCAGTGCTGACAGGGAAGGGTCGGAGTCCGAGCAGTACTTC.

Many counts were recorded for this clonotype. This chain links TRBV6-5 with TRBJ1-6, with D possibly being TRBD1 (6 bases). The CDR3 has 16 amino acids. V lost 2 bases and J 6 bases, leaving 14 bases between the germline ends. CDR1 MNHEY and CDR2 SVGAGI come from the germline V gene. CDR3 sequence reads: CASSYKRGLTNSPLHF. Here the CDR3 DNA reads TGTGCCAGCAGTTACAAGCGGGGGCTTACTAATTCACCCCTCCACTTT.

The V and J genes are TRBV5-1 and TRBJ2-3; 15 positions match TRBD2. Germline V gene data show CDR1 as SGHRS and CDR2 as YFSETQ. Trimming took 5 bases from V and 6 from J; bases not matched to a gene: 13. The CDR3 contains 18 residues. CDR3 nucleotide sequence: TGCGCCAGCAGGCTCCGGACTAGCGGGGGGGCATTCGGTGATACGCAGTATTTT. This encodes CASRLRTSGGAFGDTQYF.

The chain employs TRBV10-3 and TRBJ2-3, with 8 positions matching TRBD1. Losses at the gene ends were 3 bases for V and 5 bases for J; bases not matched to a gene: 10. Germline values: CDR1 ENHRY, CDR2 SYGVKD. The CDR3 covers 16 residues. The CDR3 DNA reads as TGTGCCATCAGTGAAATTTTAGGACAGGGTAGAGATACGCAGTATTTT. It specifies CAISEILGQGRDTQYF.

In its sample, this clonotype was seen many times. CDR3 in amino acids: CASSLGDRASGANVLTF. The CDR3 bases are TGTGCCAGCAGCTTAGGGGACAGGGCGTCTGGGGCCAACGTCCTGACTTTC. The rearrangement links TRBV7-9 to TRBJ2-6; 9 bases map to TRBD1. The germline gives CDR1 SEHNR, CDR2 FQNEAQ (reference sequence). The CDR3 is 17 residues long. The V segment lost 1 base and the J segment 1 base; nucleotides outside the gene matches: 2.

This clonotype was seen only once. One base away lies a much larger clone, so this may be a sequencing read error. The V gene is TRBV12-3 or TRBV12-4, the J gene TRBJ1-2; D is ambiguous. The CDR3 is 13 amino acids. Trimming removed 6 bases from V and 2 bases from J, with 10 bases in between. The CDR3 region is CASSLRPNYGYTF. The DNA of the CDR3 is TGTGCCAGCAGCTTGAGACCGAACTATGGCTACACCTTC.

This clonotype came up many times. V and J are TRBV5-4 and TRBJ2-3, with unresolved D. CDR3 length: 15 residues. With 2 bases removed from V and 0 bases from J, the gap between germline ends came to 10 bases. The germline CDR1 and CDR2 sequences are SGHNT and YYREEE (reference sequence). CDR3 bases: TGTGCCAGCAGCTTCGGGCAGACTAGCACAGATACGCAGTATTTT. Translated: CASSFGQTSTDTQYF.

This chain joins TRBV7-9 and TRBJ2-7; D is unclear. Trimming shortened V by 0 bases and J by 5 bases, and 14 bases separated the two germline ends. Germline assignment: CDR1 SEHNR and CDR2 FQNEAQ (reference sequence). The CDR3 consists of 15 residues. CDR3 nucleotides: TGTGCCAGCAGCTTAGCTGTAGGTAGTCGGAACGAGCAGTACTTC. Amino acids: CASSLAVGSRNEQYF.

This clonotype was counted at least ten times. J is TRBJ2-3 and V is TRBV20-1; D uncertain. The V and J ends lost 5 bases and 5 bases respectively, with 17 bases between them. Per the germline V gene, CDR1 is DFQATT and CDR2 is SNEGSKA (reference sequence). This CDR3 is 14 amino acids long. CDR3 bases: TGCAGTGCTTACCCGGGCCGTTCAAAAGATACGCAGTATTTT. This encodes CSAYPGRSKDTQYF.

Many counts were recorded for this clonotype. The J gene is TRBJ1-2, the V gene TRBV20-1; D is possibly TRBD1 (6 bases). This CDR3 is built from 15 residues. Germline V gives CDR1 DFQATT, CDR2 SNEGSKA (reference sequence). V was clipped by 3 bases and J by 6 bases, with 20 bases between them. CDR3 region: CSASLRRGGVNGYTF. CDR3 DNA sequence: TGCAGTGCTAGCCTACGAAGAGGGGGTGTAAATGGCTACACCTTC.

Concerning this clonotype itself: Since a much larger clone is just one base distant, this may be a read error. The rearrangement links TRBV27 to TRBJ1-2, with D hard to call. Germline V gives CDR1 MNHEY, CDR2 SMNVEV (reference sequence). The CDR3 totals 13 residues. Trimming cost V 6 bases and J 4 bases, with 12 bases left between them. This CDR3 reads CASRVEQFYGYTF. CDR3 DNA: TGTGCCAGCAGAGTTGAACAGTTCTATGGCTACACCTTC.

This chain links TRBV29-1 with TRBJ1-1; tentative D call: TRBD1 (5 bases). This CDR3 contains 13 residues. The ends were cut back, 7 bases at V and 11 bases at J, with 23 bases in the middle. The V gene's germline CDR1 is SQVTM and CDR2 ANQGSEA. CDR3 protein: CSAEGQGIGYAFF. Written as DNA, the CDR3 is TGCAGCGCCGAGGGGCAAGGAATAGGGTATGCTTTCTTT.

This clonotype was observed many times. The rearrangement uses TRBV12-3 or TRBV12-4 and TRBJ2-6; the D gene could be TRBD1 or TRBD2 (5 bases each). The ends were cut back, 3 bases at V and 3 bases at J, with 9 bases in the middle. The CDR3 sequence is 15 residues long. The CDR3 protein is CASSFPGRGANVLTF. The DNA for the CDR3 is TGTGCCAGCAGTTTTCCGGGACGTGGGGCCAACGTCCTGACTTTC.

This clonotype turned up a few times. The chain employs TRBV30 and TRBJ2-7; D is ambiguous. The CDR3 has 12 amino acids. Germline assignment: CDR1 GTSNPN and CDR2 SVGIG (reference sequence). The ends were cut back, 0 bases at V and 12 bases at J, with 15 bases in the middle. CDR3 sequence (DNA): TGTGCCTGGAGTGTACACCCCGAATTTTGGTACTTC. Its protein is CAWSVHPEFWYF.

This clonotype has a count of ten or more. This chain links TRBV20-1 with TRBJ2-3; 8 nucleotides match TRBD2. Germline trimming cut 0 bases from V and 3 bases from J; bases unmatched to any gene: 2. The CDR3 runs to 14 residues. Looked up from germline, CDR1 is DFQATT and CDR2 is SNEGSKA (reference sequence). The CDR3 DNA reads TGCAGTGCTAGAGATAGCGGGACTACAGATACGCAGTATTTT. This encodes CSARDSGTTDTQYF.

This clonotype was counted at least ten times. DNA of the CDR3: TGTGCCAGCAGCTCCCTCTTCCAGGGGAACCAAGAGACCCAGTACTTC. It specifies CASSSLFQGNQETQYF. The J gene is TRBJ2-5, the V gene TRBV5-5; weak D call: TRBD1 (6 bases). The germline V gene encodes CDR1 SGHKS and CDR2 YYEKEE (reference sequence). The CDR3 is 16 amino acids. The germline V and J ends were trimmed by 3 bases and 0 bases, with 15 bases remaining between them.

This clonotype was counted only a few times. CDR3 protein: CASSPMGPAYNEQFF. CDR3 coding DNA: TGTGCCAGCTCACCAATGGGCCCGGCCTACAATGAGCAGTTCTTC. V and J are TRBV18 and TRBJ2-1, with no clear D. The germline V gene has CDR1 KGHSH and CDR2 LQKENI. The CDR3 contains 15 residues. The V end was cut by 2 bases, the J end by 2 bases, with 10 bases between.

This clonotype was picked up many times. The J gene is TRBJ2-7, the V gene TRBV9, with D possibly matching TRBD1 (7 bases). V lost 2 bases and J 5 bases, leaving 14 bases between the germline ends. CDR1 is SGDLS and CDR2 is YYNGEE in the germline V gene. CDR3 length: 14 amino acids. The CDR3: CASSVAGGLDEQYF. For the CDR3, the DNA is TGTGCCAGCAGCGTCGCAGGGGGGCTTGACGAGCAGTACTTC.

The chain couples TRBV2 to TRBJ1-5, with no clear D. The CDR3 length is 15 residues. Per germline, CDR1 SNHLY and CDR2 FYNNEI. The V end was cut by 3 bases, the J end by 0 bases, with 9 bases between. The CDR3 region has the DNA TGTGCCAGCAGTGATTCGGGCCTTAGCAATCAGCCCCAGCATTTT. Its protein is CASSDSGLSNQPQHF. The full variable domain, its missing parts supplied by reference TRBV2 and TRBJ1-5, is EPEVTQTPSHQVTQMGQEVILRCVPISNHLYFYWYRQILGQKVEFLVSFYNNEISEKSEIFDDQFSVERPDGSNFTLKIRSTKLEDSAMYFCASSDSGLSNQPQHFGDGTRLSIL.

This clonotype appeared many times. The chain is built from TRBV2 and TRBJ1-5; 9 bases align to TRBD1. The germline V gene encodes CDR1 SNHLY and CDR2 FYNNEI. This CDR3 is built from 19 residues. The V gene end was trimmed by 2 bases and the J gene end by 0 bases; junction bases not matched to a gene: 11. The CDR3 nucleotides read TGTGCCAGCAGTGAACTTAGGGGAGACAGGGGGAATAGCAATCAGCCCCAGCATTTT. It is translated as CASSELRGDRGNSNQPQHF.

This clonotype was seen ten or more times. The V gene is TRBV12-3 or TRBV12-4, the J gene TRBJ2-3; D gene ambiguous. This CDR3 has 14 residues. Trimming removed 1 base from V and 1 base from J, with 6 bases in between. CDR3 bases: TGTGCCAGCAGTTTAGGGCACCGCACAGATACGCAGTATTTT. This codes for CASSLGHRTDTQYF.

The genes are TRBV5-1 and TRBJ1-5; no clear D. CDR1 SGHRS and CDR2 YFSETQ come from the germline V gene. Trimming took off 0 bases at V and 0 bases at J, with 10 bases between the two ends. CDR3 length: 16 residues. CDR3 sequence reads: CASSLGPVDSNQPQHF. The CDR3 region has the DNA TGCGCCAGCAGCTTGGGGCCAGTCGATAGCAATCAGCCCCAGCATTTT.

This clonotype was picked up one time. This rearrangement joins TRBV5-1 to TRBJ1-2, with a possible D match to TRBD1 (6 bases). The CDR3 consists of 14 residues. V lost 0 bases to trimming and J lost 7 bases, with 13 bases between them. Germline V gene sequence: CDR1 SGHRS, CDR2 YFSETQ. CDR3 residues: CASSLDRGRSGYTF. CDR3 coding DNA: TGCGCCAGCAGCTTGGATCGGGGGCGTAGTGGCTACACCTTC.

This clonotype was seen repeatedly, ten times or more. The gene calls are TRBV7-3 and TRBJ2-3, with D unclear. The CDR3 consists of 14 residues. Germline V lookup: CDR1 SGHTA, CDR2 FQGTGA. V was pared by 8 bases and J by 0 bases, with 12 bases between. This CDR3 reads CASSQRPSTDTQYF. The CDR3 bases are TGTGCCAGCTCCCAGCGCCCTAGCACAGATACGCAGTATTTT. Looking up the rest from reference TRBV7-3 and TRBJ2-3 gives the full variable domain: GAGVSQTPSNKVTEKGKYVELRCDPISGHTALYWYRQSLGQGPEFLIYFQGTGAADDSGLPNDRFFAVRPEGSVSTLKIQRTERGDSAVYLCASSQRPSTDTQYFGPGTRLTVL.

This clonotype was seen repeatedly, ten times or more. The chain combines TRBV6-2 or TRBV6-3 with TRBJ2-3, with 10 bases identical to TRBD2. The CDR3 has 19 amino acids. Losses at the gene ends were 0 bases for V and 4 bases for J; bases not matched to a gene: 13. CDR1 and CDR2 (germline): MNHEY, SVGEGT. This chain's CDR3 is CASSYSLAGDRGGADTQYF. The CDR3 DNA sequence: TGTGCCAGCAGTTACTCCCTAGCGGGGGATAGGGGAGGTGCAGATACGCAGTATTTT.

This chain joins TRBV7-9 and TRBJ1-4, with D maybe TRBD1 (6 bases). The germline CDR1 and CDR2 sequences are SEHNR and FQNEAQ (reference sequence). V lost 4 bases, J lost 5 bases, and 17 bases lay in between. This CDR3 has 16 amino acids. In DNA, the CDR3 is TGTGCCAGCAGCTCAAACGGCCGGGGGGCGAATGAAAAACTGTTTTTT. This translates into CASSSNGRGANEKLFF.